This T cell receptor (beta chain) was retrieved from a study of lymphopenia after photon versus proton radiotherapy. The study, taken as a whole, reports: Authors raise, but do not show, better survival with proton therapy. In patients who died, overall survival fell as post-nadir TCR diversity dropped more. After the lymphocyte nadir, photon-treated repertoires showed oligoclonal expansion, especially of CD8+ Temra cells.

Of note for this clone: The antigen remains undetermined.

Germline CDR1 LNHNV, CDR2 YYDKDF (reference sequence). J was trimmed by 9 bases and V by 2 bases; bases with no gene match: 6. This CDR3 contains 14 residues. This table comes from immunoSEQ multiplex PCR, and its TCRdb copy is limited to in-frame clones, with some not included. The data hold 40,000 to 45,000 clones, with approximately 80% observed a single time. The TCR sequence derives from a woman in her seventies with pancreatic cancer. The gene calls are TRBV15 and TRBJ2-1, with 8 positions matching TRBD2. The input for sequencing was peripheral blood, taken from a patient treated with proton-based radiotherapy. The CDR3: CATSRPSGRSEQFF. DNA for the CDR3: TGTGCCACCAGCAGACCGAGCGGGAGAAGTGAGCAGTTCTTC.